The rows below give T cell receptor beta chains drawn from one sample of a study of molecular identifiers for immune sequencing clone quantification. TCRdb fed the PCR reads into MiXCR, producing one record per CDR3 protein. This sample has around 300,000 distinct CDR3 sequences, with roughly a quarter found just once. The material sequenced was naive CD8+ T cells from blood, with Jurkat cell RNA spiked in. These receptors all come from a human donor in good health. Some libraries in this study had Jurkat cell RNA spiked in. Both conserved end residues are part of each CDR3. The D gene is left open where the match is weak. Only part of the rows carry a size: once, few, many, or a class if the clone is expanded.

size	D	J	V	DNA	CDR3
.	.	TRBJ1-5	TRBV6-2/TRBV6-3	TGTGCCAGCAGTTACGCGGGTTGGGGTCAGCCCCAGCATTTT	CASSYAGWGQPQHF
many	TRBD1	TRBJ2-5	TRBV6-5	TGTGCCAGCAGTTCCGCGACAGGGGAGTACTTC	CASSSATGEYF
many	.	TRBJ2-3	TRBV5-1	TGCGCCAGCAGCTTGGACGGAACAGATACGCAGTATTTT	CASSLDGTDTQYF
many	.	TRBJ1-1	TRBV4-1	TGCGCCAGCAGGGGTGAGGTGAACACTGAAGCTTTCTTT	CASRGEVNTEAFF
many	TRBD2	TRBJ2-1	TRBV30	TGTGCCTGGAGAGGCGGGAGCTCCTACAATGAGCAGTTCTTC	CAWRGGSSYNEQFF
.	.	TRBJ1-1	TRBV20-1	TGCACTGCTAGCTACTTGGCAGCAATGAACACTGAAGCTTTCTTT	CTASYLAAMNTEAFF
many	.	TRBJ1-2	TRBV4-3	TGCGCCAGCAGCCAAGATCTGTCGAACTATGGCTACACCTTC	CASSQDLSNYGYTF
few	TRBD2	TRBJ2-3	TRBV28	TGTGCCAGCAGTTTCAGGGGACTAGCGACAGATACGCAGTATTTT	CASSFRGLATDTQYF
.	TRBD1	TRBJ2-7	TRBV29-1	TGCAGCGTAGCCCCGGGACAGGGGCCCTACGAGCAGTACTTC	CSVAPGQGPYEQYF
many	.	TRBJ2-7	TRBV20-1	TGCAGTGCTAGGAGTCTAGCGAGTTACGAGCAGTACTTC	CSARSLASYEQYF
.	.	TRBJ2-3	TRBV29-1	TGCAGCCCCCGGGACTCCCGAGGTCCAGATACGCAGTATTTT	CSPRDSRGPDTQYF
.	TRBD2	TRBJ2-3	TRBV2	TGTGCCAGCAGTGACGTACTAGCGGGGAGCACAGATACGCAGTATTTT	CASSDVLAGSTDTQYF
many	TRBD2	TRBJ2-3	TRBV20-1	TGCAGTGCTAGTTTAGCGGGGGTCACAGATACGCAGTATTTT	CSASLAGVTDTQYF
many	TRBD1	TRBJ2-7	TRBV5-1	TGCGCCAGCCGACAGGGGGCCAACGAGCAGTACTTC	CASRQGANEQYF
many	.	TRBJ2-7	TRBV5-1	TGCGCCAGCAGCTCGCCGCGGGGCCGCGAGATATCCTACGAGCAGTACTTC	CASSSPRGREISYEQYF
.	.	TRBJ2-7	TRBV20-1	TGCAGTGCTAGAGAAGGCCAGTCCAGCTCCTACGAGCAGTACTTC	CSAREGQSSSYEQYF
.	TRBD1	TRBJ1-1	TRBV5-6	TGTGCCGGCAGCACTAGGACAGGGCGTGAAGCTTTCTTT	CAGSTRTGREAFF
.	.	TRBJ2-5	TRBV12-3/TRBV12-4	TGTGCCAGCAGTTTATATGGGGGCGCGCCCCAGTACTTC	CASSLYGGAPQYF
few	TRBD1	TRBJ1-4	TRBV30	TGTGCCTGGAGTGTACCCGGGACAGGTGGTGAAAAACTGTTTTTT	CAWSVPGTGGEKLFF
many	TRBD2	TRBJ2-2	TRBV28	TGTGCCAGCAGTTTAGGTTCCGCGGGAGGGCCGGTCGGGGAGCTGTTTTTT	CASSLGSAGGPVGELFF
.	.	TRBJ2-5	TRBV13	TGTGCCAGCAGCGGGCCTCCCGGCCAAGAGACCCAGTACTTC	CASSGPPGQETQYF
many	TRBD1	TRBJ2-7	TRBV4-1	TGCGCCAGCAGCCATGGACGACAGGGAGCCTACGAGCAGTACTTC	CASSHGRQGAYEQYF
few	.	TRBJ2-6	TRBV5-1	TGCGCCAGCAGCTTGAAGGGGGCTGGGGGGGCTTACTCTGGGGCCAACGTCCTGACTTTC	CASSLKGAGGAYSGANVLTF
few	TRBD2	TRBJ2-7	TRBV7-9	TGTGCCAGCAGCCCGGGACTAGTAGGTGAGCAGTACTTC	CASSPGLVGEQYF
.	TRBD1	TRBJ1-4	TRBV6-5	TGTGCCAGCAGTCCGGACAGGGTTAATGAAAAACTGTTTTTT	CASSPDRVNEKLFF
many	.	TRBJ2-3	TRBV6-5	TGTGCCAGCAGTTACTCGGACACAGATACGCAGTATTTT	CASSYSDTDTQYF
many	.	TRBJ2-3	TRBV5-4	TGTGCCAGCAGCCGGAGGGGGCCCACAGATACGCAGTATTTT	CASSRRGPTDTQYF